This TCR beta chain stems from a study of vaccination effects on CD4 cells after COVID-19. Study details: Two convalescent patients each provided a sample, at 16 days and at one week before vaccination.

Only one count was recorded for this clone. Antigen specificity is unknown. Sequencing used immunoSEQ multiplex PCR; TCRdb keeps in-frame clones, though not all of them. The sample yields 25,000 to 35,000 clones, 72% seen once. Antigen-specific CD4+ T cell clonotypes were called by their expansion after viral peptide-pool culture in ViraFEST. Having been cultured for 10 days, the cells underwent CD4+ T cell isolation. Between March and December 2020, the person had a SARS-CoV-2 infection that PCR confirmed. Half-medium replacement with IL-2 medium occurred on days 3 and 7. The V segment lost 6 bases and the J segment 4 bases; nucleotides outside the gene matches: 8. In germline, CDR1 is LNHDA, CDR2 SQIVND (reference sequence). The CDR3 runs to 15 residues.

V and J are TRBV19 and TRBJ2-5, with 10 bases lining up with TRBD1. The TCR was taken from a human donor who had a prior SARS-CoV-2 infection. Source: CD4+ T cells from PBMCs cultured with a peptide pool, taken before COVID-19 vaccination. The CDR3 DNA reads as TGTGCCAGTAGCCTGACAGGGGGCCATGGAGAGACCCAGTACTTC. Translated: CASSLTGGHGETQYF.